This T cell receptor (beta chain) comes out of a study of Graves' ophthalmopathy and Graves' hyperthyroidism. From RNA, the CDR3 regions of TCR beta chains were amplified and sequenced. Following a first-round RT-PCR that used HTBI primers, a second-round multiplex PCR was carried out. TCRdb reprocessed the multiplex PCR reads with MiXCR, giving one entry per CDR3 protein. The sample shows over 500,000 distinct CDR3 sequences, approximately 21% of them seen only once. V shed 4 bases and J 3 bases; nucleotides not matched to a gene: 2. CDR1 LGHDT and CDR2 YNNKEL come from the germline V gene (reference sequence). The CDR3 is 15 residues long. This clonotype was observed at least ten times.

The receptor was derived from a woman aged 18-35 years with stable Graves' hyperthyroidism. Some clones in this sample may be carry-over from other donors' samples. The V and J genes are TRBV3-1 and TRBJ2-5; 13 bases line up with TRBD2. Sequencing used peripheral blood. The CDR3 sequence is CASSLGTSGKETQYF. CDR3 nucleotides: TGTGCCAGCAGCCTCGGGACTAGCGGGAAAGAGACCCAGTACTTC.